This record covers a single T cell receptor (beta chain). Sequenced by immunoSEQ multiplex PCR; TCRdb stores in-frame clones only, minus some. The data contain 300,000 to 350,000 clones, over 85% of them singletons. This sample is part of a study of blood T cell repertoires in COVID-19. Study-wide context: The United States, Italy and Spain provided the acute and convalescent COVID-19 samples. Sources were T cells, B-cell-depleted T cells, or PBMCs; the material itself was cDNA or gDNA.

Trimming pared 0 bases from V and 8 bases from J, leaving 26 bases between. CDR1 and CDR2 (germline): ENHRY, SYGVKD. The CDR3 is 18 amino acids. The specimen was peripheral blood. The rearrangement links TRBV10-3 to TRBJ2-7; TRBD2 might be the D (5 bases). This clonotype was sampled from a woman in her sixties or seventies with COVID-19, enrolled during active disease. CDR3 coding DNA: TGTGCCATCAGTGAGTCAGGGTTAAGCCAGGAGGAATGGTTAAAGCAGTACTTC. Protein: CAISESGLSQEEWLKQYF.